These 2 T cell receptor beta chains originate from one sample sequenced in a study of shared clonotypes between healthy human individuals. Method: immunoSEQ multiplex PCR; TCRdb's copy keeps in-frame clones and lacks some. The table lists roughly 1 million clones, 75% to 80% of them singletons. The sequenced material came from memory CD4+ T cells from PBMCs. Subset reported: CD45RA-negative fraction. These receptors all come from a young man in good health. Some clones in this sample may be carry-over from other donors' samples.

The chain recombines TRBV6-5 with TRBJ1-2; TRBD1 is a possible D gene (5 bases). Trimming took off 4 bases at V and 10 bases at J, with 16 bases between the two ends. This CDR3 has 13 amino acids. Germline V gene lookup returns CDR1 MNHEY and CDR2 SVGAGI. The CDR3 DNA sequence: TGTGCCAGCAGTTCAGGGATAGGCGGTATCTACACCTTC. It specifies CASSSGIGGIYTF.

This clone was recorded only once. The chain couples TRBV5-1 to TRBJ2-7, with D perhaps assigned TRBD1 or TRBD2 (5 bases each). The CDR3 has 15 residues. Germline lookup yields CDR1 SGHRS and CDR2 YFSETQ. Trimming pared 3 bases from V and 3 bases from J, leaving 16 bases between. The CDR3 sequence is CASSSRMGPRYEQYF. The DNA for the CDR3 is TGCGCCAGCAGCTCCCGGATGGGACCCCGCTACGAGCAGTACTTC.